The sequence of this TCR beta chain was determined in a study of monozygotic twins with inflammatory bowel disease. CDR3 length: 14 residues. Whole-blood total RNA was extracted without T cell sorting. On this clonotype: Its antigen is not identified.

General study findings and limits: Among IBD patients, TCRbeta diversity (inverse Simpson) was lower than in healthy co-twins. Versus healthy twins, IBD patients showed fewer clonotypes shared with others, especially with disease activity.

TCRdb reprocessed the 5' RACE reads and reports one entry per CDR3 protein, with no DNA. The table lists around 100,000 distinct CDR3 sequences. J is TRBJ1-2 and V is TRBV12-3 or TRBV12-4; TCRdb returns TRBD1, unconfirmable since there is no DNA. The sequence was obtained from a human donor with ulcerative colitis or Crohn's disease, or a healthy co-twin of an affected twin (not recorded which). The sample consisted of blood. The CDR3 protein is CASSFVEQAGGYTF.